Sequencing of this TCR beta chain was carried out in a study of T cell responses to AZD1222 COVID-19 vaccine. Whole-study results and caveats: Spike-specific TCR breadth and depth were elevated following two AZD1222 doses.

A remark on this clone: The antigen remains unidentified.

Assay: immunoSEQ multiplex PCR; the TCRdb copy retains only in-frame clones and omits some. The sample lists some 55,000 clones, about 90% occurring once. Germline V gives CDR1 SGHTA, CDR2 FQGNSA. Between the trimmed V and J ends, which lost 1 base and 1 base, there was a span of 11 bases. This CDR3 is built from 15 residues. The chain is built from TRBV7-2 and TRBJ2-7; D ambiguous. The starting material was peripheral blood, obtained on day 0 of AZD1222 vaccination. The TCR sequence derives from an adult in good health. As DNA, the CDR3 is TGTGCCAGCAGCTTAGTGAGGTCCCTGTCCTACGAGCAGTACTTC. It specifies CASSLVRSLSYEQYF.